The rows below give T cell receptor beta chains drawn from one sample of a study of cytomegalovirus exposure and HLA in healthy donors. Profiled with immunoSEQ multiplex PCR; TCRdb holds only in-frame clones, not every one. The sample consists of 35,000 to 55,000 clones, 55% to 75% of them appearing once. The specimen sequenced was PBMCs. The receptors originated from a man in his 60s in good health and CMV-seropositive. The CDR3 runs from the conserved cysteine through the conserved F or W. A D gene is named only where the DNA matches it firmly. Expanded clones are given a class, and other clones once, few, many or no size at all.

D gene	clone size	J gene	V gene	CDR3 DNA	CDR3 protein
.	.	TRBJ2-6	TRBV19	TGTGCCAGTAGTATCGTATTTTCTGGGGCCAACGTCCTGACTTTC	CASSIVFSGANVLTF
.	.	TRBJ1-1	TRBV7-2	TGTGCCAGCAGCTTAAGCGGAGGGGCCTTGAACACTGAAGCTTTCTTT	CASSLSGGALNTEAFF
.	few	TRBJ1-5	TRBV7-2	TGTGCCAGCAGCTTAAGAGAGGATCAGCCCCAGCATTTT	CASSLREDQPQHF
.	.	TRBJ2-3	TRBV9	TGTGCCAGCAGCGGGCGGCTTTCGGGAACAGATACGCAGTATTTT	CASSGRLSGTDTQYF
.	.	TRBJ2-2	TRBV7-9	TGTGCCAGCAGCTTTTACTACCAAGCCCCCGGGGAGCTGTTTTTT	CASSFYYQAPGELFF
.	once	TRBJ2-5	TRBV7-2	TGTGCCAGCAGAGGACAGTGGGGAGAGACCCAGTACTTC	CASRGQWGETQYF
.	.	TRBJ1-1	TRBV6-1	TGTGCCAGCAGTGTAAACAGGGTGAACACTGAAGCTTTCTTT	CASSVNRVNTEAFF
.	.	TRBJ1-1	TRBV5-6	TGTGCCAGCAGCGCTTTTTCCAGGGACGGGAGTGAAGCTTTCTTT	CASSAFSRDGSEAFF
.	few	TRBJ2-3	TRBV6-5	TGTGCCAGCAGTCGGGACACCACAGATACGCAGTATTTT	CASSRDTTDTQYF
TRBD2	.	TRBJ2-3	TRBV15	TGTGCCACCAGCAGAGATGGGCGGGAGGGCTATGTCGGGAGCACAGATACGCAGTATTTT	CATSRDGREGYVGSTDTQYF
.	once	TRBJ1-2	TRBV29-1	TGCAGCGTTGAAGATCCAGAACGGCAGGGGAACGGCTACACCTTC	CSVEDPERQGNGYTF
TRBD1	.	TRBJ2-7	TRBV13	TGTGCCAGCAGCCAGGGGGCGGGGAACTTCTACGAGCAGTACTTC	CASSQGAGNFYEQYF
TRBD1	.	TRBJ2-7	TRBV27	TGTGCCAGCAGTTTTAGTGCCGGGACAGGGGACGAGCAGTACTTC	CASSFSAGTGDEQYF
.	.	TRBJ2-5	TRBV18	TGTGCCAGCTCATCGGGGATTGGGTTCCAAGAGACCCAGTACTTC	CASSSGIGFQETQYF
.	.	TRBJ2-3	TRBV27	TGTGCCAGCACCCTAAGGGGGGGACTCCTCACAGATACGCAGTATTTT	CASTLRGGLLTDTQYF
TRBD1	.	TRBJ2-3	TRBV30	TGTGCCTGGAGTATACCTTACCGAGGGGGCGCGGATACGCAGTATTTT	CAWSIPYRGGADTQYF
TRBD1	.	TRBJ1-1	TRBV29-1	TGCAGCGTAACCGGGACAGTGAACACTGAAGCTTTCTTT	CSVTGTVNTEAFF
.	.	TRBJ2-7	TRBV21-1	TGTGCCAGCACCCTATCCGGACAGGGGGCCGGAGGCTCCTACGAGCAGTACTTC	CASTLSGQGAGGSYEQYF
.	.	TRBJ2-3	TRBV9	TGTGCCAGCAGCGAGGGGCTAGCAGATACGCAGTATTTT	CASSEGLADTQYF
.	few	TRBJ2-1	TRBV29-1	TGCAGCGTTGAGCAGGATAGCTACAATGAGCAGTTCTTC	CSVEQDSYNEQFF
.	.	TRBJ1-2	TRBV30	TGTGCCTGGAGCAAAGAACGGAGTGTGTATGGCTACACCTTC	CAWSKERSVYGYTF
TRBD1	.	TRBJ2-6	TRBV27	TGTGCCAGCAGATCGACAGGGTCATCTGGGGCCAACGTCCTGACTTTC	CASRSTGSSGANVLTF
.	few	TRBJ2-7	TRBV28	TGTGCCAGCAGTTCCTTCCCTACCTACGAGCAGTACTTC	CASSSFPTYEQYF
.	.	TRBJ2-4	TRBV19	TGTGCCAGTAGTGAGGATAGCAAAAACATTCAGTACTTC	CASSEDSKNIQYF
.	few	TRBJ1-3	TRBV6-5	TGTGCCAGCAGTACAGGTCTCTCTGGAAACACCATATATTTT	CASSTGLSGNTIYF
.	.	TRBJ2-7	TRBV11-1	TGTGCCAGCAGCTTAAGGCAGGACTACGAGCAGTACTTC	CASSLRQDYEQYF
TRBD2	few	TRBJ2-7	TRBV27	TGTGCCAGCACCCACGGGCGGGAGGCCTACGAGCAGTACTTC	CASTHGREAYEQYF
TRBD2	.	TRBJ2-3	TRBV7-2	TGTGCCAGCAAAGCGGGAGCCGGCGCAGATACGCAGTATTTT	CASKAGAGADTQYF
TRBD1	.	TRBJ2-7	TRBV28	TGTGCCAGCAGCCGCGGCGAGGACAGGGCATACGAGCAGTACTTC	CASSRGEDRAYEQYF
TRBD2	.	TRBJ2-1	TRBV5-1	TGCGCCAGCAGGGCGGGAGTGGACTCCTACAATGAGCAGTTCTTC	CASRAGVDSYNEQFF
.	.	TRBJ1-5	TRBV5-5	TGTGCCAGCAGCTTGGAGTCAGGGGTTCAGCCCCAGCATTTT	CASSLESGVQPQHF
TRBD1	few	TRBJ2-7	TRBV2	TGTGCCAGCAGGCTTGACAGGGACCGCTCCTACGAGCAGTACTTC	CASRLDRDRSYEQYF
TRBD2	.	TRBJ2-1	TRBV7-2	TGTGCCAGCAGCTGGGGGGGAAGTAGCGGTAATGAGCAGTTCTTC	CASSWGGSSGNEQFF
.	.	TRBJ1-2	TRBV5-1	TGCGCCAGCAGCTTGCTAGTCAGTAACTATGGCTACACCTTC	CASSLLVSNYGYTF
TRBD2	.	TRBJ2-3	TRBV5-4	TGTGCCAGCAGCCCTCGACTAGCTGCTGATACGCAGTATTTT	CASSPRLAADTQYF
.	few	TRBJ2-1	TRBV4-1	TGCGCCAGCAGGGACGGACTCTCATCCTACAATGAGCAGTTCTTC	CASRDGLSSYNEQFF
.	.	TRBJ1-1	TRBV6-5	TGTGCCAGCAGCATAGACACGAACACTGAAGCTTTCTTT	CASSIDTNTEAFF
TRBD2	once	TRBJ2-3	TRBV11-2	TGTGCCAGCAGCCTACTAGCGGGAGGGGGAACAGATACGCAGTATTTT	CASSLLAGGGTDTQYF
.	few	TRBJ1-1	TRBV30	TGTGCCTGGAGGGGGTCGGCGGGCACTGAAGCTTTCTTT	CAWRGSAGTEAFF
.	few	TRBJ2-7	TRBV5-1	TGCGCCAGCAGCTTTGGAACAGGAGACTACGAGCAGTACTTC	CASSFGTGDYEQYF
.	.	TRBJ2-3	TRBV27	TGTGCCAGCAGTTCGGGGGACACAGATACGCAGTATTTT	CASSSGDTDTQYF
.	.	TRBJ1-5	TRBV10-3	TGTGCCATCAGTGATGCGACAGTTTCTAGCAATCAGCCCCAGCATTTT	CAISDATVSSNQPQHF
TRBD1	few	TRBJ2-1	TRBV4-3	TGCGCCAGCAGCCAAGAGCTGGGACAGGGTTTCAATGAGCAGTTCTTC	CASSQELGQGFNEQFF
TRBD1	.	TRBJ2-7	TRBV7-8	TGTGCCAGCAGCTCTCCTGGGCGGACAGGCTCCTACGAGCAGTACTTC	CASSSPGRTGSYEQYF
.	.	TRBJ2-2	TRBV19	TGTGCCAGTAGTCCACAGAGAACCGGGGAGCTGTTTTTT	CASSPQRTGELFF
TRBD2	.	TRBJ2-5	TRBV7-9	TGTGCCAGCAGCATGAGCGGGAGAGGCGAGACCCAGTACTTC	CASSMSGRGETQYF
TRBD2	.	TRBJ2-5	TRBV10-2	TGCGCCAGCAGTATTGGACTAGCGGGAGGGAAGGCGGTAGTGACCCAGTACTTC	CASSIGLAGGKAVVTQYF
.	.	TRBJ2-1	TRBV5-1	TGCGCCAGCAGCTTGGGAGGGAGCCCCGGGCCCTACAATGAGCAGTTCTTC	CASSLGGSPGPYNEQFF
.	.	TRBJ1-5	TRBV7-9	TGTGCCAGCAGCTTAGGGAGAGGTCAGCCCCAGCATTTT	CASSLGRGQPQHF
TRBD1	few	TRBJ2-5	TRBV4-3	TGCGCCAGCAGCCAAGGGACAGGGATTTACGAGACCCAGTACTTC	CASSQGTGIYETQYF
TRBD2	.	TRBJ2-1	TRBV14	TGTGCCAGCAGCCTAGCGGGAGGGTCCTACAATGAGCAGTTCTTC	CASSLAGGSYNEQFF
.	.	TRBJ1-5	TRBV4-1	TGCGCCAGCAGCCAGCAGGGGAATCAGCCCCAGCATTTT	CASSQQGNQPQHF
.	.	TRBJ2-7	TRBV4-1	TGCGCCAGCAGCCACAGGGAATCCCACTACGAGCAGTACTTC	CASSHRESHYEQYF
TRBD1	.	TRBJ2-1	TRBV7-8	TGTGCCAGCAGCTTATACGGTTTGGACAGGGCTGTTGAGCAGTTCTTC	CASSLYGLDRAVEQFF
.	few	TRBJ1-1	TRBV18	TGTGCCAGCTCACCGGGCGTTGGGAGCACGGAAGCTTTCTTT	CASSPGVGSTEAFF
TRBD1	once	TRBJ2-1	TRBV18	TGTGCCAGCTCGAACAGGGGTATCGACAATGAGCAGTTCTTC	CASSNRGIDNEQFF
.	.	TRBJ1-2	TRBV5-1	TGCGCCAGCAGCGCTTCGGGATATGGCTACACCTTC	CASSASGYGYTF
.	once	TRBJ1-1	TRBV5-5	TGTGCCAGCAGCTTGGCTGGGAGGAACACTGAAGCTTTCTTT	CASSLAGRNTEAFF
TRBD2	few	TRBJ2-7	TRBV11-2	TGTGCCAGCAGGATTACTAGCGGGAGTTCTTACGAGCAGTACTTC	CASRITSGSSYEQYF